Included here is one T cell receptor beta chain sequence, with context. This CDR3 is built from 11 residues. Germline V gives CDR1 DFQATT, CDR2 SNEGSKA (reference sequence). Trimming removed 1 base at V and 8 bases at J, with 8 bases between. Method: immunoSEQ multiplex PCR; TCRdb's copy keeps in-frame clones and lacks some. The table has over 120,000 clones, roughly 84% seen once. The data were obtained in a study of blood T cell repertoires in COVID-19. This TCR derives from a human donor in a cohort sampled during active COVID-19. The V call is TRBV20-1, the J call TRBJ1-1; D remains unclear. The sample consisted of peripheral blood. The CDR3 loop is CSARAAGEAFF. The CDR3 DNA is TGCAGTGCTAGAGCAGCGGGGGAAGCTTTCTTT.